These 22 T cell receptor beta chains were sequenced from one sample in a study of OX40 agonist ivuxolimab in advanced cancers. Generated by immunoSEQ multiplex PCR, the TCRdb table keeps only in-frame clones and is missing some. The sample consists of 55,000 to 60,000 clones, approximately 78% of them appearing once. Sequencing used CD4+ or CD8+ T cells sorted from blood, obtained in a trial of the OX40 agonist ivuxolimab. Every receptor here comes from an adult with an advanced solid tumor such as melanoma, head and neck, liver or kidney cancer.

This clone occurred a few times. One junction end disagrees with the germline gene, perhaps due to a read error. The rearrangement links TRBV20-1 to TRBJ1-2; D remains unclear. CDR3 size: 10 residues. Looked up from germline, CDR1 is DFQATT and CDR2 is SNEGSKA (reference sequence). The CDR3 reads CSARGTDHRF. DNA of the CDR3: TGCAGTGCTAGAGGGACCGACCATCGCTTC.

V and J are TRBV29-1 and TRBJ1-5; TRBD1 agrees at 10 bases. This CDR3 has 14 amino acids. Germline assignment: CDR1 SQVTM and CDR2 ANQGSEA. V lost 5 bases to trimming and J lost 4 bases; unmatched junction nucleotides: 5. CDR3: CSVWDRGKNQPQHF. In DNA, the CDR3 is TGCAGCGTTTGGGACAGGGGTAAAAATCAGCCCCAGCATTTT.

As DNA, the CDR3 is TGCGCCAGCAGCTTGGGTGCTGGCTACACCTTC. Its translation is CASSLGAGYTF. The V gene is TRBV5-1, the J gene TRBJ1-2, with D unclear. The ends were cut back, 0 bases at V and 7 bases at J, with 4 bases in the middle. CDR1 SGHRS and CDR2 YFSETQ come from the germline V gene. The CDR3 length is 11 residues.

This clone was found once. V usage is TRBV28 and J usage is TRBJ1-3; no firm D call. V was trimmed by 3 bases and J by 0 bases, leaving 6 bases between them. The CDR3 runs 14 residues. Per the germline V gene, CDR1 is MDHEN and CDR2 is SYDVKM. The CDR3 spells CASSFSGSGNTIYF. Written as DNA, the CDR3 is TGTGCCAGCAGTTTTAGCGGCTCTGGAAACACCATATATTTT.

This clone was recorded only once. This sequence joins TRBV5-6 and TRBJ1-1; D may be TRBD1 (6 bases). Germline values: CDR1 SGHDT, CDR2 YYEEEE. There are 12 residues in the CDR3. V lost 7 bases, J lost 7 bases, and 14 bases lay in between. As DNA, the CDR3 is TGTGCCAGCTTGAGGACAGAGAATGAAGCTTTCTTT. As protein: CASLRTENEAFF.

V and J are TRBV5-4 and TRBJ1-2; D is unresolved. V dropped 3 bases and J dropped 0 bases, with 9 bases sitting between them. This CDR3 is 14 amino acids long. CDR1 is SGHNT and CDR2 is YYREEE in the germline V gene (reference sequence). The CDR3 region is CASSSGGANYGYTF. In DNA form, the CDR3 reads TGTGCCAGCAGCTCCGGCGGGGCTAACTATGGCTACACCTTC.

The chain uses TRBV5-1 and TRBJ2-3, with TRBD2 matching 15 bases. J lost 1 base, V lost 4 bases, and 4 bases had no gene match. In germline, CDR1 is SGHRS, CDR2 YFSETQ. The CDR3 is made up of 17 amino acids. The CDR3 loop reads CASSTGLAGGGTDTQYF. As DNA, the CDR3 is TGCGCCAGCAGCACGGGACTAGCGGGGGGTGGCACAGATACGCAGTATTTT.

The V gene is TRBV21-1, the J gene TRBJ1-5. TRBV21-1 is listed as a pseudogene. The CDR3 contains 17 residues. For the CDR3, the DNA is TGTGCCAGCAGCAAAAGTGGGGGGCGATATAGCAATCAGCCCCAGCATTTT. This encodes CASSKSGGRYSNQPQHF.

The CDR3 region is CASSELRGGGSPLHF. The CDR3 DNA follows: TGTGCCAGCAGTGAACTTCGAGGGGGAGGTTCACCCCTCCACTTT. The gene calls are TRBV6-1 and TRBJ1-6; maybe TRBD1 (6 bases). The CDR3 extends over 15 amino acids. Germline V gene lookup returns CDR1 MNHNS and CDR2 SASEGT. V was trimmed by 2 bases and J by 9 bases, leaving 14 bases between them.

The V and J genes are TRBV11-2 and TRBJ1-6, with D possibly matching TRBD1 (5 bases). This CDR3 comprises 17 residues. Germline CDR1 SGHAT, CDR2 FQNNGV. Trimming took 0 bases from V and 1 from J, leaving 10 bases between them. The CDR3 DNA is TGTGCCAGCAGCTTAGACAAGGGGAGGTCCTATAATTCACCCCTCCACTTT. It encodes CASSLDKGRSYNSPLHF.

The chain combines TRBV4-1 with TRBJ2-7; 7 nucleotides match TRBD1. CDR3 length: 15 amino acids. J lost 2 bases, V lost 2 bases, and 6 bases had no gene match. Per germline, CDR1 MGHRA and CDR2 YSYEKL. DNA of the CDR3: TGCGCCAGCAGCCAACCGACAGGGAGTCCCTACGAGCAGTACTTC. It specifies CASSQPTGSPYEQYF.

This rearrangement joins TRBV6-1 to TRBJ1-1; D call uncertain. V was trimmed by 5 bases and J by 2 bases, leaving 12 bases between them. In germline, CDR1 is MNHNS, CDR2 SASEGT. The CDR3 runs 14 residues. The CDR3 bases are TGTGCCAGCAGTTTTCCCTTGGGAAACACTGAAGCTTTCTTT. It yields the protein CASSFPLGNTEAFF.

This rearrangement joins TRBV18 to TRBJ1-3; D is uncertain. The germline V gene encodes CDR1 KGHSH and CDR2 LQKENI. V was cut by 2 bases and J by 1 base, with 9 bases left in between. CDR3 size: 15 residues. Here the CDR3 DNA reads TGTGCCAGCTCACCAATGGTAGAATCTGGAAACACCATATATTTT. Its translation is CASSPMVESGNTIYF. Variable domain in full (rest from reference TRBV18 and TRBJ1-3): NAGVMQNPRHLVRRRGQEARLRCSPMKGHSHVYWYRQLPEEGLKFMVYLQKENIIDESGMPKERFSAEFPKEGPSILRIQQVVRGDSAAYFCASSPMVESGNTIYFGEGSWLTVV.

This rearrangement joins TRBV7-8 to TRBJ1-1, with 7 bases matching TRBD1. Germline CDR1 reads SGHVS; CDR2 reads FQNEAQ. With 3 bases clipped from V and 1 base from J, the junction kept 11 bases outside the gene matches. The CDR3 is 17 residues long. CDR3 sequence (DNA): TGTGCCAGCAGCTTTAGGAGGGGGCCTGAGGCGAACACTGAAGCTTTCTTT. Protein product: CASSFRRGPEANTEAFF.

The rearrangement uses TRBV9 and TRBJ2-3, with 10 nucleotides matching TRBD2. Germline CDR1 and CDR2: SGDLS and YYNGEE. The CDR3 is 16 residues long. Losses at the gene ends were 4 bases for V and 8 bases for J; bases not matched to a gene: 13. The CDR3 sequence: CASSPSWERGGSTQYF. CDR3 DNA: TGTGCCAGCAGCCCCTCCTGGGAGCGGGGGGGCAGTACGCAGTATTTT.

The chain is built from TRBV5-4 and TRBJ2-2; D is unclear. CDR1 and CDR2 from the germline V gene are SGHNT and YYREEE (reference sequence). V was trimmed by 2 bases and J by 0 bases, leaving 8 bases between them. The CDR3 is 15 residues long. Written as DNA, the CDR3 is TGTGCCAGCAGCTTTAGGGCAACGAACACCGGGGAGCTGTTTTTT. Translation gives CASSFRATNTGELFF.

About this clone: Other DNA sequences in this sample translate to the same CDR3. The chain employs TRBV6-4 and TRBJ1-1, with D possibly TRBD1 on 6 matching bases. There are 14 residues in the CDR3. CDR1 is MRHNA, CDR2 SNTAGT, per germline. Trimming shortened V by 6 bases and J by 2 bases, and 13 bases separated the two germline ends. The CDR3 DNA sequence: TGTGCCAGCAGCCCACAGGGAGCAAACACTGAAGCTTTCTTT. The encoded protein is CASSPQGANTEAFF.

The CDR3: CASSLGQGFEQFF. In DNA form, the CDR3 reads TGCGCCAGCAGCTTGGGACAGGGCTTTGAGCAGTTCTTC. The chain employs TRBV5-1 and TRBJ2-1; 7 nucleotides match TRBD1. The junction had 3 bases not matched to a gene; V was cut back by 0 bases and J by 9 bases. Germline assignment: CDR1 SGHRS and CDR2 YFSETQ. The CDR3 has 13 amino acids. The variable domain in full, with the rest retrieved from reference TRBV5-1 and TRBJ2-1, is KAGVTQTPRYLIKTRGQQVTLSCSPISGHRSVSWYQQTPGQGLQFLFEYFSETQRNKGNFPGRFSGRQFSNSRSEMNVSTLELGDSALYLCASSLGQGFEQFFGPGTRLTVL.

This rearrangement joins TRBV18 to TRBJ2-1; 13 positions agree with TRBD2. V lost 3 bases, J lost 7 bases, and 3 bases stayed unmatched. From germline, CDR1 is KGHSH and CDR2 LQKENI. There are 15 residues in the CDR3. For the CDR3, the DNA is TGTGCCAGCTCACCCGGGACTAGCGGGGTGAATGAGCAGTTCTTC. Protein: CASSPGTSGVNEQFF.

V is TRBV2 and J is TRBJ1-5, with 7 bases fitting TRBD1. V was pared by 8 bases and J by 9 bases, with 22 bases of the junction left unmatched. The CDR3 loop spans 17 amino acids. CDR1 and CDR2 from the germline V gene are SNHLY and FYNNEI. The CDR3 reads CASGKTGSGAVNSPQHF. The DNA for the CDR3 is TGTGCCAGCGGTAAGACAGGGTCGGGAGCGGTTAATTCGCCCCAGCATTTT.

The rearrangement uses TRBV9 and TRBJ1-4, with 7 positions matching TRBD1. CDR3 length equals 17 residues. Per germline, CDR1 SGDLS and CDR2 YYNGEE. The J segment lost 5 bases and the V segment lost 0 bases, leaving 10 bases of the junction unmatched. CDR3 sequence reads: CASSVGSQQGSNEKLFF. The CDR3 nucleotides read TGTGCCAGCAGCGTAGGGTCCCAACAGGGGTCGAATGAAAAACTGTTTTTT.

V is TRBV6-5 and J is TRBJ2-1; D is uncertain. Germline V gives CDR1 MNHEY, CDR2 SVGAGI. The CDR3 loop spans 11 amino acids. V was pared by 5 bases and J by 5 bases, with 4 bases between. The CDR3 bases are TGTGCCAGCAGTCGGGACAATGAGCAGTTCTTC. It specifies CASSRDNEQFF.